This TCR beta chain was identified in a study of T cell responses to AZD1222 COVID-19 vaccine. Regarding the study as a whole: Unmutated variant regions are reportedly targeted by nearly half of spike-specific TCRs. Repertoire samples came only from after the peak T cell response. The study found vaccine-associated CD4 TCRs spanning spike, dominant at 160-218 and 743-854.

Concerning this clone itself: Its antigen is not known.

Germline CDR1 and CDR2: SGDLS and YYNGEE. The V and J ends lost 3 bases and 1 base, in that order; junction bases with no gene match: 7. The CDR3 has 15 residues. Some clones are missing from TCRdb's copy, which holds only in-frame ones; the method was immunoSEQ multiplex PCR. Of around 200,000 clones detected, about 88% appear once; the ten largest clones hold 25% to 30%. The rearrangement uses TRBV9 and TRBJ2-7; the match to TRBD1 covers 7 bases. The starting material was peripheral blood, obtained 28 days after the second AZD1222 dose. The sequence came from an adult who received the AZD1222 COVID-19 vaccine. Written as DNA, the CDR3 is TGTGCCAGCAGCGAGGAGGACAGGAGTTCCTACGAGCAGTACTTC. Its protein product is CASSEEDRSSYEQYF. Using reference TRBV9 and TRBJ2-7 for the parts outside the CDR3, the full variable domain is DSGVTQTPKHLITATGQRVTLRCSPRSGDLSVYWYQQSLDQGLQFLIQYYNGEERAKGNILERFSAQQFPDLHSELNLSSLELGDSALYFCASSEEDRSSYEQYFGPGTRLTVT.